Described below is a single T cell receptor (beta chain) sequence and its context. What it recognizes is unknown. V was trimmed by 5 bases and J by 3 bases, leaving 11 bases between them. CDR3 length: 13 amino acids. Germline V gives CDR1 SQVTM, CDR2 ANQGSEA. This sample was included in a study of OX40 agonist ivuxolimab in advanced cancers. Regarding the study as a whole: On average, CD8+ T cells had more expanded clones than CD4+. Determination of antigen specificity was not performed for the expanded peripheral T cells.

Clones were read by immunoSEQ multiplex PCR, and TCRdb kept only the in-frame ones, dropping some. The sample lists under 90,000 clones, 85% to 95% occurring once. The material sequenced was CD4+ or CD8+ T cells sorted from blood, taken in a trial of the OX40 agonist ivuxolimab. The sequence was collected from an adult with an advanced solid tumor such as melanoma, head and neck, liver or kidney cancer. V and J are TRBV29-1 and TRBJ2-1; the D gene could be TRBD1 or TRBD2 (5 bases each). This CDR3 reads CSVTGTVYNEQFF. The CDR3 region has the DNA TGCAGCGTTACCGGGACGGTCTACAATGAGCAGTTCTTC.